This T cell receptor beta chain came from a study of shared clonotypes between healthy human individuals. Trimming left V 0 bases short and J 1 base short, with 11 bases between. Per the germline V gene, CDR1 is SGHKS and CDR2 is YYEKEE (reference sequence). The CDR3 is 16 residues long. Adult donors, all healthy and HIV-negative, had no recent acute infections or vaccinations. This clone was seen just once. Using immunoSEQ multiplex PCR, the repertoire was profiled, and TCRdb retains in-frame clones only, with some absent. The data contain roughly 2.2 million clones, roughly 93% of them singletons. This chain connects TRBV5-5 to TRBJ1-5; TRBD1 might be the D (5 bases). The sequence was collected from a man in his late teens or twenties in good health. Some clones in this sample may be carry-over from other donors' samples. The material sequenced was naive CD4+ T cells from PBMCs. Specified subset: CD45RA+ positively selected. CDR3 region: CASSLAQGRSNQPQHF. For the CDR3, the DNA is TGTGCCAGCAGCTTGGCGCAGGGTAGGAGCAATCAGCCCCAGCATTTT.